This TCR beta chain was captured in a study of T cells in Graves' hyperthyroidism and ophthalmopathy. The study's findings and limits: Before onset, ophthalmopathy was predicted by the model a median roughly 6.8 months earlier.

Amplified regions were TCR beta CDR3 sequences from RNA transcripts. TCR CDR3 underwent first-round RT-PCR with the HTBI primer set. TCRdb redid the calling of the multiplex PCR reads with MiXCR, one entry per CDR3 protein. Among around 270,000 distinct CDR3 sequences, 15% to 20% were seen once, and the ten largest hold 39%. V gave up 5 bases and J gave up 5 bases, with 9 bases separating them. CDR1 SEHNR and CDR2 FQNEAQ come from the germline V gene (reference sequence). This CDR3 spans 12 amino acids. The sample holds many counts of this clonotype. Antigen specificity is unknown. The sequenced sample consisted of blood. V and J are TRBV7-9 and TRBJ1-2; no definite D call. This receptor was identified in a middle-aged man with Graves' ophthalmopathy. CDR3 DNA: TGTGCCAGCAGCGACCTGACATATGGCTACACCTTC. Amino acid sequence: CASSDLTYGYTF.